A single sample gave rise to the 5 T cell receptor beta chains below, sequenced in a study of T cells in Graves' hyperthyroidism and ophthalmopathy. Regions amplified from RNA transcripts were the TCR beta CDR3 regions. HTBI primers drove first-round RT-PCR of the TCR CDR3. One entry per CDR3 protein results from TCRdb running MiXCR on the multiplex PCR reads. The sample yields 310,000 or so distinct CDR3 sequences, approximately 17% seen once. Specimen: blood. The source is a woman aged 60-70 years with Graves' ophthalmopathy.

This clonotype was seen many times. CDR3 bases: TGTGCCAGCACCCGCGGTCCGGGCGTTGAGACCCAGTACTTC. Amino acid sequence: CASTRGPGVETQYF. The chain uses TRBV2 and TRBJ2-5; D is uncertain. The CDR3 length is 14 residues. Germline values: CDR1 SNHLY, CDR2 FYNNEI. V lost 7 bases to trimming and J lost 5 bases, with 17 bases between them.

There are many counts of this clonotype. The chain joins TRBV5-1 to TRBJ1-2; no definite D call. The CDR3 has 13 residues. From germline, CDR1 is SGHRS and CDR2 YFSETQ. V was pared by 2 bases and J by 3 bases, with 8 bases between. Written as DNA, the CDR3 is TGCGCCAGCAGCTTCGACGGCGACTATGGCTACACCTTC. Translation: CASSFDGDYGYTF.

Many counts were recorded for this clonotype. The chain has TRBV28 and TRBJ2-7; D is undetermined. CDR3 length: 14 residues. Germline V gene data show CDR1 as MDHEN and CDR2 as SYDVKM. The V end lost 5 bases, the J end lost 0 bases, and 11 bases lay between the germline ends. CDR3 in DNA: TGTGCCAGCAGTCAACCGCAGAACTCCTACGAGCAGTACTTC. It translates to CASSQPQNSYEQYF.

The V call is TRBV7-6, the J call TRBJ2-1, with 8 bases fitting TRBD2. There are 15 residues in the CDR3. V shed 6 bases and J 8 bases; nucleotides not matched to a gene: 12. The germline V gene encodes CDR1 SGHVS and CDR2 FNYEAQ. The CDR3 spells CASSQGGTSIHEQFF. The CDR3 coding sequence is TGTGCCAGCAGTCAAGGGGGGACTAGTATCCATGAGCAGTTCTTC.

This clonotype was detected ten times or more. The chain combines TRBV12-3 or TRBV12-4 with TRBJ1-1; D not resolved. The CDR3 sequence is 14 residues long. V lost 3 bases and J 1 base, leaving 9 bases between the germline ends. The CDR3 is CASSFLARNTEAFF. As DNA, the CDR3 is TGTGCCAGCAGTTTTCTCGCCAGGAACACTGAAGCTTTCTTT.